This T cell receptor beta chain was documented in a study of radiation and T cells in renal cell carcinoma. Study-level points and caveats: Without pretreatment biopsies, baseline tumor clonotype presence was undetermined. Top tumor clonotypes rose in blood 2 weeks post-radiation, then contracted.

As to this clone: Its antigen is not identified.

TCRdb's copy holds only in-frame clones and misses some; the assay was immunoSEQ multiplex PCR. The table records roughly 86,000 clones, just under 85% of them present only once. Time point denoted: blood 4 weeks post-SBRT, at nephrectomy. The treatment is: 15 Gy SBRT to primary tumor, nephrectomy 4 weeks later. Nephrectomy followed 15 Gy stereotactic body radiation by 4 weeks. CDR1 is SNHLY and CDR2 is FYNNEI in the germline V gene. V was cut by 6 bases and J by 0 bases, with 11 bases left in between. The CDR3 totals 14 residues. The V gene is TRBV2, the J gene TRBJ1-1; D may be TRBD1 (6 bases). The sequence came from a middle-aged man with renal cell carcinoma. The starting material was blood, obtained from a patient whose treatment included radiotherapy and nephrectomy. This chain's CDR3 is CASREQGVNTEAFF. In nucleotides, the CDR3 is TGTGCCAGCAGAGAACAGGGTGTGAACACTGAAGCTTTCTTT.